This T cell receptor beta chain was found in a study of cytomegalovirus exposure and HLA in healthy donors. Germline V CDR1 and CDR2: MGHRA, YSYEKL. V lost 4 bases, J lost 4 bases, and 4 bases stayed unmatched. The CDR3 covers 15 residues. Primers for the PCR totalled 60 Vbeta and 13 Jbeta. TCRdb's copy holds only in-frame clones and misses some; the assay was immunoSEQ multiplex PCR. The ten top clones account for 0.8% to 1%, within a sample of some 72,000 clones. The TCR originated in a boy aged 5-17 years in good health and CMV-seronegative. The chain employs TRBV4-1 and TRBJ2-1; 10 nucleotides agree with TRBD2. Material: PBMCs. The CDR3 DNA sequence: TGCGCCAGCAGCCTAGCGGGGGGCCCTTACAATGAGCAGTTCTTC. Its translation: CASSLAGGPYNEQFF.